This T cell receptor beta chain comes out of a study of CD8 T cells in Susac syndrome. Findings and caveats of the study: The relatively small number of individuals in the TCR sequencing and HLA analysis was acknowledged by the study.

CD8+ and CD4+ T cells from blood underwent TCR beta sequencing. RNA amounts of roughly 0.45 to 1 ug underwent reverse transcription with random hexamers. The CDR3 of TCR beta was amplified by immunoSEQ multiplex PCR across 54 Vbeta and 13 Jbeta. TCRdb re-called the immunoSEQ multiplex PCR reads with MiXCR, one entry per CDR3 protein. The sample lists around 300,000 distinct CDR3 sequences; about 91% were seen once. In regard to this clonotype: The antigen is undetermined.

This clonotype was sampled from a human donor with multiple sclerosis. Sample: CD4+ T cells from PBMCs.

The CDR3 DNA reads as TGCAGCGTGGGGGACAGGGCTTCGAGCACTGAAGCTTTCTTT. It codes for CSVGDRASSTEAFF. The chain has TRBV29-1 and TRBJ1-1; 9 bases line up with TRBD1. The V gene end was trimmed by 6 bases and the J gene end by 4 bases; junction bases not matched to a gene: 9. The CDR3 is 14 residues long. Germline V gives CDR1 SQVTM, CDR2 ANQGSEA.